The next 16 T cell receptor beta chains were all read from a single sample in a study of shared clonotypes between healthy human individuals. Here immunoSEQ multiplex PCR was the method, and the copy in TCRdb shows in-frame clones only, minus some. Here the sample spans about 690,000 clones, 90% being singletons. Material for sequencing was memory CD8+ T cells from PBMCs. Subset meaning: CD45RO+ cells pooled with CCR7-negative TemRA cells. Every receptor here comes from a man aged 18 to 29 in good health. Some clones in this sample may be carry-over from other donors' samples.

This clone was picked up one time. This CDR3 is CASSVTGPGTQYF. The CDR3 nucleotides read TGTGCCAGCAGCGTAACAGGCCCAGGAACCCAGTACTTC. The chain combines TRBV9 with TRBJ2-5, with a tentative D call TRBD1 (5 bases). Trimming shortened V by 1 base and J by 8 bases, and 12 bases separated the two germline ends. Germline V gene sequence: CDR1 SGDLS, CDR2 YYNGEE. The CDR3 sequence is 13 residues long.

The chain couples TRBV28 to TRBJ2-1; D possibly corresponds to TRBD1 (5 bases). Trimming took off 8 bases at V and 8 bases at J, with 16 bases between the two ends. CDR3 size: 13 residues. Germline V gene data show CDR1 as MDHEN and CDR2 as SYDVKM. For the CDR3, the DNA is TGTGCCAGCGAGGAAACAGGTTTCGATGAGCAGTTCTTC. The encoded protein is CASEETGFDEQFF. The entire variable domain, with the rest obtained from reference TRBV28 and TRBJ2-1, is as follows: DVKVTQSSRYLVKRTGEKVFLECVQDMDHENMFWYRQDPGLGLRLIYFSYDVKMKEKGDIPEGYSVSREKKERFSLILESASTNQTSMYLCASEETGFDEQFFGPGTRLTVL.

This sequence joins TRBV15 and TRBJ2-3, with D perhaps matching TRBD2 (5 bases). Trimming shortened V by 0 bases and J by 0 bases, and 16 bases separated the two germline ends. This CDR3 contains 18 residues. Germline V gene data show CDR1 as LNHNV and CDR2 as YYDKDF (reference sequence). CDR3 nucleotides: TGTGCCACCAGCAGAGACCGGGAAGGCAGGCCTAGCACAGATACGCAGTATTTT. Translated, it gives CATSRDREGRPSTDTQYF.

As DNA, the CDR3 is TGTGCCAGCAGTTACTCGGGGACTAGCGAGTACAATGAGCAGTTCTTC. Translated: CASSYSGTSEYNEQFF. The chain combines TRBV6-5 with TRBJ2-1; 10 bases agree with TRBD2. CDR3 length equals 16 residues. Losses at the gene ends were 0 bases for V and 4 bases for J; bases not matched to a gene: 3. In germline, CDR1 is MNHEY, CDR2 SVGAGI.

The rearrangement uses TRBV7-9 and TRBJ1-2; TRBD1 aligns across 7 bases. The CDR3 contains 19 residues. Unmatched junction bases numbered 24, after V lost 11 bases and J lost 0 bases. The V gene's germline CDR1 is SEHNR and CDR2 FQNEAQ (reference sequence). The CDR3 coding sequence is TGTGCCGGCACCTCAATTCTAGCGACCGACAGGGCGACTAACTATGGCTACACCTTC. This gives the protein CAGTSILATDRATNYGYTF.

The chain carries TRBV10-3 and TRBJ1-2; 8 positions agree with TRBD1. Germline values: CDR1 ENHRY, CDR2 SYGVKD. V was clipped by 10 bases and J by 6 bases; unmatched bases: 4. This CDR3 region has 11 residues. The CDR3 sequence: CATGQGHGYTF. The CDR3 DNA reads TGTGCCACCGGACAGGGACATGGCTACACCTTC.

The chain recombines TRBV10-3 with TRBJ1-1; D perhaps matches TRBD1 (6 bases). Per the germline V gene, CDR1 is ENHRY and CDR2 is SYGVKD. Trimming shortened V by 7 bases and J by 3 bases, and 15 bases separated the two germline ends. This CDR3 region has 14 residues. CDR3 loop: CAIKQGVSDTEAFF. In nucleotides, the CDR3 is TGTGCCATCAAACAGGGAGTTTCGGACACTGAAGCTTTCTTT.

The chain is built from TRBV4-1 and TRBJ2-2, with D tentatively TRBD1 or TRBD2 (5 bases each). The germline V gene has CDR1 MGHRA and CDR2 YSYEKL. The V and J ends lost 0 bases and 2 bases respectively, with 19 bases between them. This CDR3 spans 19 amino acids. The DNA for the CDR3 is TGCGCCAGCAGCCAAGATTTTTACCTTTGGGACGGCAACACCGGGGAGCTGTTTTTT. It is translated as CASSQDFYLWDGNTGELFF.

This clone was counted a few times. The chain joins TRBV4-1 to TRBJ1-2, with D perhaps matching TRBD1 (5 bases). Germline V gene lookup returns CDR1 MGHRA and CDR2 YSYEKL. The V gene lost 2 bases and the J gene lost 0 bases, with 16 bases spanning the gap. The CDR3 is 17 residues long. CDR3 DNA sequence: TGCGCCAGCAGCCAAACCGCCGGGGCAGCTTCTAACTATGGCTACACCTTC. As protein: CASSQTAGAASNYGYTF.

CDR3 nucleotides: TGTGCCACCAGCAGGCCTCCCTTACGGGACAGGGATTACGAGCAGTACTTC. Translating gives CATSRPPLRDRDYEQYF. This chain links TRBV15 with TRBJ2-7; 9 bases match TRBD1. Per the germline V gene, CDR1 is LNHNV and CDR2 is YYDKDF (reference sequence). V trimming: 3 bases; J trimming: 4 bases; junction bases outside the gene matches: 13. The CDR3 loop spans 17 amino acids.

The chain combines TRBV7-9 with TRBJ1-2; D is unresolved. The germline CDR1 and CDR2 sequences are SEHNR and FQNEAQ (reference sequence). This CDR3 contains 13 residues. V was trimmed by 5 bases and J by 9 bases, leaving 16 bases between them. The CDR3 DNA reads as TGTGCCAGCAGCCAAGTAGGCCATTTGAGCTACACCTTC. Protein product: CASSQVGHLSYTF. Filled out from reference TRBV7-9 and TRBJ1-2, the complete variable domain reads DTGVSQNPRHKITKRGQNVTFRCDPISEHNRLYWYRQTLGQGPEFLTYFQNEAQLEKSRLLSDRFSAERPKGSFSTLEIQRTEQGDSAMYLCASSQVGHLSYTFGSGTRLTVV.

The rearrangement joins TRBV6-1 to TRBJ2-7; tentatively, D is TRBD1 (6 bases). The CDR3 is 14 residues long. Germline V gene sequence: CDR1 MNHNS, CDR2 SASEGT. Trimming cost V 8 bases and J 0 bases, with 14 bases left between them. The CDR3 nucleotides are TGTGCCAGCCGCCCCGGACAGAGCTCCTACGAGCAGTACTTC. It codes for CASRPGQSSYEQYF.

The chain joins TRBV21-1 to TRBJ1-3; the listed D gene, TRBD1, was not tested against the DNA. TRBV21-1 is a known pseudogene. This CDR3 spans 17 amino acids. The CDR3 is CASSENRDSIGRNTIYF. The CDR3 bases are TGTGCCAGCAGCGAAAACAGGGACAGCATCGGCCGAAACACCATATATTTT.

The CDR3 region has the DNA TGTGCCAGTAGTATGCCAGAGATGAACACTGAAGCTTTCTTT. Translating it yields CASSMPEMNTEAFF. The chain uses TRBV19 and TRBJ1-1; D gene uncertain. Trimming took 3 bases from V and 0 from J, leaving 8 bases between them. CDR1 and CDR2 (germline): LNHDA, SQIVND (reference sequence). This CDR3 has 14 residues.

On this clone: Different DNA sequences within this sample yield the same CDR3. The V call is TRBV6-5, the J call TRBJ1-5, with TRBD1 matching 9 bases. The V and J ends lost 6 bases and 5 bases, in that order; junction bases with no gene match: 5. Per the germline V gene, CDR1 is MNHEY and CDR2 is SVGAGI. This CDR3 is 14 amino acids long. This CDR3 reads CASSPGQGYQPQHF. CDR3 DNA: TGTGCCAGCAGCCCTGGACAGGGGTATCAGCCCCAGCATTTT.

The chain carries TRBV6-1 and TRBJ1-2; no reliable D call. Germline lookup yields CDR1 MNHNS and CDR2 SASEGT. Trimming removed 8 bases at V and 7 bases at J, with 11 bases between. The CDR3 has 11 amino acids. CDR3 bases: TGTGCCAGCCCTAATGTAGGTGGCTACACCTTC. This gives the protein CASPNVGGYTF.